This T cell receptor beta chain came from a study of CD8 T cells in Susac syndrome. On the study more broadly: Among the Susac syndrome patients sequenced, over five had active disease and about eight were in remission.

Reverse transcription of roughly 0.45 to 1 ug RNA used random hexamers. Multiplex PCR with immunoSEQ amplified the TCR beta CDR3 across 54 Vbeta and 13 Jbeta. Via MiXCR, TCRdb re-called the immunoSEQ multiplex PCR reads, giving one row per CDR3 protein. Here the sample spans 150,000 to 160,000 distinct CDR3 sequences, about 95% being singletons. Sequencing was performed on CD4+ T cells from PBMCs. The TCR was taken from a human donor with Susac syndrome.

Here the CDR3 DNA reads TGTGCCAGCAGCGTGGGAGGGACAGGACTCTACGAGCAGTACTTC. Translating gives CASSVGGTGLYEQYF. The chain has TRBV9 and TRBJ2-7; the D gene is possibly TRBD1 (8 bases). Trimming took 2 bases from V and 3 from J, leaving 15 bases between them. The CDR3 covers 15 residues. Germline lookup yields CDR1 SGDLS and CDR2 YYNGEE.